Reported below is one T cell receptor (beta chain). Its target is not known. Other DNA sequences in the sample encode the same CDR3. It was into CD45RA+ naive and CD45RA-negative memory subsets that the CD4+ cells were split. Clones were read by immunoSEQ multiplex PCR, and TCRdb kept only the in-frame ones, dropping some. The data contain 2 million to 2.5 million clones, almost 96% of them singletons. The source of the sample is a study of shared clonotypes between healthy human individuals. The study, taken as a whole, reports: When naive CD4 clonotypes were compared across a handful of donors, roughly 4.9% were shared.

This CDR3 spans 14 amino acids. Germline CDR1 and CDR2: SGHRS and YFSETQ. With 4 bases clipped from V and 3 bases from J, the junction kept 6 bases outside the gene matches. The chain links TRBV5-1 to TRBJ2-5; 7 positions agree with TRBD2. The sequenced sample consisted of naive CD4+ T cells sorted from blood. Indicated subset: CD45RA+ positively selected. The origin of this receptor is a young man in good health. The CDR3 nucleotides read TGCGCCAGCAGCCTGCTTGGGGGGGAAGAGACCCAGTACTTC. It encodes CASSLLGGEETQYF.